These 18 T cell receptor beta chains were sequenced from one sample in a study of beta chain features in type 1 diabetes. The whole isolated RNA underwent reverse transcription, so sequencing captured expressed TCRB transcripts. Repertoires were generated with immunoSEQ multiplex PCR, while TCRdb's copy carries only in-frame clones and drops some. The table lists around 430,000 clones, about 32% of them singletons. Specimen: naive CD4+ T cells from blood. The receptors derive from a man in his late teens or twenties in good health.

The chain joins TRBV7-9 to TRBJ2-2; TRBD2 matches at 14 bases. Trimming removed 5 bases from V and 0 bases from J; junction bases left unmatched: 8. The germline CDR1 and CDR2 sequences are SEHNR and FQNEAQ (reference sequence). This CDR3 has 19 residues. This CDR3 reads CASSDRLAGGLANTGELFF. The CDR3 DNA is TGTGCCAGCAGCGATCGACTAGCGGGAGGGCTTGCGAACACCGGGGAGCTGTTTTTT.

This clone came up a few times. The V and J genes are TRBV7-6 and TRBJ1-1; TRBD1 agrees at 7 bases. The V and J ends lost 4 bases and 1 base, in that order; junction bases with no gene match: 3. From germline, CDR1 is SGHVS and CDR2 FNYEAQ. The CDR3 is made up of 14 amino acids. The CDR3, as DNA: TGTGCCAGCAGCTGGGGACAGACGAACACTGAAGCTTTCTTT. Its translation is CASSWGQTNTEAFF.

The chain couples TRBV5-1 to TRBJ2-1; tentatively, D is TRBD2 (6 bases). Germline V CDR1 and CDR2: SGHRS, YFSETQ. The CDR3 contains 15 residues. Trimming left V 0 bases short and J 4 bases short, with 11 bases between. CDR3 sequence reads: CASSLEQRVYNEQFF. The CDR3 DNA sequence: TGCGCCAGCAGCTTGGAACAGCGGGTATACAATGAGCAGTTCTTC.

V gene TRBV14 combines with J gene TRBJ2-5; 8 bases map to TRBD2. Losses at the gene ends were 0 bases for V and 4 bases for J; bases not matched to a gene: 10. The CDR3 length is 17 residues. Germline CDR1 reads SGHDN; CDR2 reads FVKESK. The chain's CDR3 is CASSQDIAGRRGETQYF. The CDR3 DNA reads as TGTGCCAGCAGCCAAGATATAGCGGGAAGGAGAGGAGAGACCCAGTACTTC.

J is TRBJ2-3 and V is TRBV5-1; the D is unclear. The CDR3 loop spans 14 amino acids. With 1 base removed from V and 3 bases from J, the gap between germline ends came to 9 bases. Germline loops: CDR1 SGHRS, CDR2 YFSETQ. The CDR3 here is CASSLREITDTQYF. DNA of the CDR3: TGCGCCAGCAGCTTGAGAGAAATTACAGATACGCAGTATTTT. Full variable domain (missing parts from reference TRBV5-1 and TRBJ2-3): KAGVTQTPRYLIKTRGQQVTLSCSPISGHRSVSWYQQTPGQGLQFLFEYFSETQRNKGNFPGRFSGRQFSNSRSEMNVSTLELGDSALYLCASSLREITDTQYFGPGTRLTVL.

This clone was found a few times. The gene calls are TRBV4-2 and TRBJ2-3, with D perhaps matching TRBD1 (5 bases). Germline-derived CDR1 and CDR2 are LGHNA and YNFKEQ. The CDR3 is 16 amino acids. Trimming pared 1 base from V and 6 bases from J, leaving 17 bases between. The CDR3 DNA reads as TGTGCCAGCAGCCAAGTGGCAGGGCAGGCCCCCGATACGCAGTATTTT. This encodes CASSQVAGQAPDTQYF.

The CDR3 DNA reads as TGTGCCAGCAGCGTAGCGGGCATGTACCAAGAGACCCAGTACTTC. This codes for CASSVAGMYQETQYF. The rearrangement uses TRBV11-2 and TRBJ2-5, with 7 positions matching TRBD2. Germline V gene lookup returns CDR1 SGHAT and CDR2 FQNNGV. The CDR3 runs 15 residues. The V and J ends lost 5 bases and 0 bases, in that order; junction bases with no gene match: 6.

V gene TRBV25-1 combines with J gene TRBJ2-3, with 9 bases matching TRBD2. From germline, CDR1 is MGHDK and CDR2 SYGVNS. CDR3 length equals 13 residues. V lost 8 bases to trimming and J lost 5 bases; unmatched junction nucleotides: 5. Here the CDR3 DNA reads TGTGCCAGCCGTGGTAGCGGGAGAGATACGCAGTATTTT. It specifies CASRGSGRDTQYF.

This chain uses TRBV29-1 with TRBJ2-6; perhaps TRBD1 as D (6 bases). Trimming left V 6 bases short and J 0 bases short, with 15 bases between. CDR1 and CDR2 from the germline V gene are SQVTM and ANQGSEA. The CDR3 contains 16 residues. The CDR3, as DNA: TGCAGCGTGGGTCAGGGGTTCGGCTCTGGGGCCAACGTCCTGACTTTC. Its protein product is CSVGQGFGSGANVLTF.

V is TRBV30 and J is TRBJ2-1, with D uncertain. The germline V gene has CDR1 GTSNPN and CDR2 SVGIG (reference sequence). This CDR3 has 15 residues. V was pared by 4 bases and J by 2 bases, with 15 bases between. The CDR3 nucleotides read TGTGCCTGGACCAAAAGGAGAGTCGCCTACAATGAGCAGTTCTTC. This encodes CAWTKRRVAYNEQFF. The variable domain in full, completed from reference TRBV30 and TRBJ2-1, reads SQTIHQWPATLVQPVGSPLSLECTVEGTSNPNLYWYRQAAGRGLQLLFYSVGIGQISSEVPQNLSASRPQDRQFILSSKKLLLSDSGFYLCAWTKRRVAYNEQFFGPGTRLTVL.

This clone showed up just once. This rearrangement joins TRBV9 to TRBJ2-1, with 9 bases aligning to TRBD1. V shed 1 base, J shed 6 bases, and the junction held 5 bases outside the gene matches. Germline V gene sequence: CDR1 SGDLS, CDR2 YYNGEE. The CDR3 totals 15 residues. The CDR3, as DNA: TGTGCCAGCAGCGTACGGACAGGGGACTCCAATGAGCAGTTCTTC. Translating it yields CASSVRTGDSNEQFF.

The chain combines TRBV2 with TRBJ2-1, with a possible D match to TRBD2 (6 bases). The CDR3 length is 13 residues. V dropped 7 bases and J dropped 6 bases, with 13 bases sitting between them. Germline V gene data show CDR1 as SNHLY and CDR2 as FYNNEI. CDR3: CASTKDYSNEQFF. DNA for the CDR3: TGTGCCAGCACGAAGGACTATTCCAATGAGCAGTTCTTC.

The chain recombines TRBV10-3 with TRBJ1-2, with TRBD1 identical over 7 bases. The CDR3 spans 13 residues. V shed 8 bases and J 6 bases; nucleotides not matched to a gene: 9. Germline lookup yields CDR1 ENHRY and CDR2 SYGVKD. The CDR3 reads CAIGGRGRDGYTF. The CDR3 nucleotides read TGTGCCATCGGAGGAAGGGGGCGAGATGGCTACACCTTC.

The chain combines TRBV30 with TRBJ2-4; a possible D gene is TRBD2 (7 bases). The germline V and J ends were trimmed by 0 bases and 3 bases, with 15 bases remaining between them. Germline V lookup: CDR1 GTSNPN, CDR2 SVGIG (reference sequence). CDR3 size: 16 residues. CDR3 protein: CAWSVRSGTLKNIQYF. In nucleotides, the CDR3 is TGTGCCTGGAGTGTACGGAGCGGGACACTCAAAAACATTCAGTACTTC.

The table lists this clone with a few counts. The CDR3 DNA follows: TGTGCCAGCAGTGAAGATAAAGGAATCTATGGCTACACCTTC. This codes for CASSEDKGIYGYTF. The chain combines TRBV6-1 with TRBJ1-2; D not resolved. Germline assignment: CDR1 MNHNS and CDR2 SASEGT. The CDR3 extends over 14 amino acids. The ends were cut back, 1 base at V and 4 bases at J, with 10 bases in the middle.

This chain connects TRBV7-9 to TRBJ2-3; 7 nucleotides align to TRBD1. The CDR3 extends over 13 amino acids. CDR1 and CDR2 from the germline V gene are SEHNR and FQNEAQ (reference sequence). After removal of 10 bases from V and 4 bases from J, the junction contained 8 bases not matched to a gene. The CDR3 protein is CATIEGASDTQYF. The CDR3 DNA is TGTGCCACCATTGAGGGGGCCTCAGATACGCAGTATTTT.

This chain joins TRBV18 and TRBJ2-1, with D possibly being TRBD1 (5 bases). V lost 2 bases to trimming and J lost 8 bases, with 13 bases between them. Germline CDR1 reads KGHSH; CDR2 reads LQKENI. The CDR3 extends over 14 amino acids. CDR3 loop: CASSPTRVTDEQFF. CDR3 bases: TGTGCCAGCTCACCAACCAGGGTCACGGATGAGCAGTTCTTC.

The chain employs TRBV7-9 and TRBJ2-2; a weak D match, TRBD2 (5 bases). Germline CDR1 is SEHNR and CDR2 is FQNEAQ (reference sequence). The CDR3 sequence is 15 residues long. V gave up 5 bases and J gave up 0 bases, with 10 bases separating them. The CDR3 is CASSDPGANTGELFF. CDR3 bases: TGTGCCAGCAGCGATCCCGGGGCGAACACCGGGGAGCTGTTTTTT. Full variable domain (missing parts from reference TRBV7-9 and TRBJ2-2): DTGVSQNPRHKITKRGQNVTFRCDPISEHNRLYWYRQTLGQGPEFLTYFQNEAQLEKSRLLSDRFSAERPKGSFSTLEIQRTEQGDSAMYLCASSDPGANTGELFFGEGSRLTVL.